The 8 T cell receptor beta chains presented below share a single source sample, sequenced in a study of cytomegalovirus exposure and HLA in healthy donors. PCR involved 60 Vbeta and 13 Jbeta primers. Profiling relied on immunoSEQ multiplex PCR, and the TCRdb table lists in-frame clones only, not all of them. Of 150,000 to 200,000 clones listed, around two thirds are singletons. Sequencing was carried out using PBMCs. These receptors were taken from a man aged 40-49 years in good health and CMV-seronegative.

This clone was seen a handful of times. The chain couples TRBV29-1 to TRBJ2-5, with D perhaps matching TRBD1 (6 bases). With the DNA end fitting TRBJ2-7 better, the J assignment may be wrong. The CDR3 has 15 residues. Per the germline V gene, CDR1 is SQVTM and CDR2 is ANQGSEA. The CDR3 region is CSVEGVGRGAYEQYF. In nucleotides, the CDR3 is TGCAGCGTTGAAGGGGTGGGCAGGGGAGCCTACGAGCAGTACTTC.

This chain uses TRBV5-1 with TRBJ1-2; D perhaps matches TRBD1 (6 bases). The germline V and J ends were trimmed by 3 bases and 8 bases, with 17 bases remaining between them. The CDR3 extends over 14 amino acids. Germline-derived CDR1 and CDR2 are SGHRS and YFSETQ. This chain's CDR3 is CASSSVGGLKGYTF. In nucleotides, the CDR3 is TGCGCCAGCAGCTCCGTCGGGGGGCTAAAAGGCTACACCTTC.

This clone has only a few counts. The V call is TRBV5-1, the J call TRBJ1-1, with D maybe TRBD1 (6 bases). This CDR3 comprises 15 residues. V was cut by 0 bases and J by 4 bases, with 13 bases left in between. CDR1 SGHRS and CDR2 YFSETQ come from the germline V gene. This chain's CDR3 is CASSLEVGAGTEAFF. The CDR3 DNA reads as TGCGCCAGCAGCTTGGAGGTGGGGGCGGGCACTGAAGCTTTCTTT. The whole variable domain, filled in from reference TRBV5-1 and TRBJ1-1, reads KAGVTQTPRYLIKTRGQQVTLSCSPISGHRSVSWYQQTPGQGLQFLFEYFSETQRNKGNFPGRFSGRQFSNSRSEMNVSTLELGDSALYLCASSLEVGAGTEAFFGQGTRLTVV.

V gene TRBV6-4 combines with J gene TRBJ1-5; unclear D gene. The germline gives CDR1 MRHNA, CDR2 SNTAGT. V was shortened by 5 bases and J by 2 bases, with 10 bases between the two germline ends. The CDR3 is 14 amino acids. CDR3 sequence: CASSQDGGNQPQHF. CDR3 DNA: TGTGCCAGCAGTCAGGACGGGGGCAATCAGCCCCAGCATTTT.

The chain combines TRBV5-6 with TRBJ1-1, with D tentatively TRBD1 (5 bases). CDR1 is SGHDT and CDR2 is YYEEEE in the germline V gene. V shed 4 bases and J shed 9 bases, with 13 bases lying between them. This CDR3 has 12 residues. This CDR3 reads CASSPRGGKAFF. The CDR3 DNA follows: TGTGCCAGCAGCCCCCGGGGGGGGAAAGCTTTCTTT.

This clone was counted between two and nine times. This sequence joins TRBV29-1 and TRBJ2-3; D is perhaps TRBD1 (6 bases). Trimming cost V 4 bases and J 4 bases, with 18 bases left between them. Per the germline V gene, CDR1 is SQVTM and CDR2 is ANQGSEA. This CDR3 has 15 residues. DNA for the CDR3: TGCAGCGTTGTAGGTACAGGGAAAGGGTCAGATACGCAGTATTTT. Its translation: CSVVGTGKGSDTQYF.

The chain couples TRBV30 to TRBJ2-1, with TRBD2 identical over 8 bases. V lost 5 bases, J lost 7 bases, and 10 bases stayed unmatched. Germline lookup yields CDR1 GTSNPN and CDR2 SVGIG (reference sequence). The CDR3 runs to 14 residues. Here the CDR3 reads CAWGSGIVANEQFF. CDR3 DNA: TGTGCCTGGGGTAGCGGGATTGTTGCTAATGAGCAGTTCTTC.

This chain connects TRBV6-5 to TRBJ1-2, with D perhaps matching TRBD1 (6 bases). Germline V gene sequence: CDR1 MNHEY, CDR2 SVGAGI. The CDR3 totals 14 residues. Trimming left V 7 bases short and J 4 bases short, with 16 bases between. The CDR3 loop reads CASTTGGRAYGYTF. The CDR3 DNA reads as TGTGCCAGCACCACGGGGGGGCGCGCCTATGGCTACACCTTC.